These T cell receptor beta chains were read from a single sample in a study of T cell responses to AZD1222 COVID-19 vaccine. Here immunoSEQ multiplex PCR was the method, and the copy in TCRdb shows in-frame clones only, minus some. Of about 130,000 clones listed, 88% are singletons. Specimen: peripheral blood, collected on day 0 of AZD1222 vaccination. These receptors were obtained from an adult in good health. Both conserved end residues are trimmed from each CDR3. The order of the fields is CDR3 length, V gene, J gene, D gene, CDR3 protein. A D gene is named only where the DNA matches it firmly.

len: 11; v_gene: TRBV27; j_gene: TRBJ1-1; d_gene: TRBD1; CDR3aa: ASRHTGVAEAF
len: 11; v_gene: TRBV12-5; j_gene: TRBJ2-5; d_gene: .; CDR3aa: ASLNRGEETQY
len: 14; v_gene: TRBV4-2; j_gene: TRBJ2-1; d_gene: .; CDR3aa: ASSMGSGSSYNEQF
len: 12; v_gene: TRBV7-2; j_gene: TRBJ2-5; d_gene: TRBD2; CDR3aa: ASSSGLVQETQY
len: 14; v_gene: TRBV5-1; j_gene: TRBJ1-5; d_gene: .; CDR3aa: ASSLTGELSNQPQH
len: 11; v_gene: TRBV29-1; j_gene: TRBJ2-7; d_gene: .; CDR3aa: SVLTGAGYEQY
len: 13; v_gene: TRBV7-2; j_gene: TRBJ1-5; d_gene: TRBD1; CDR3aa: ASSTWTGAGQPQH
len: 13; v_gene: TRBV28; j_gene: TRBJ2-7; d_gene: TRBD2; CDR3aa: AIRPGLARNYEQY
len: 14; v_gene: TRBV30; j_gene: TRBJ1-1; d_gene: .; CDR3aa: AWSVNPGFMNTEAF
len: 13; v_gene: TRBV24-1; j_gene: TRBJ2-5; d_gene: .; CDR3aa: ATSDLAGPRETQY
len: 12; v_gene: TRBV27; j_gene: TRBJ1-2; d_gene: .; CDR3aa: ASSLVGGPYGYT
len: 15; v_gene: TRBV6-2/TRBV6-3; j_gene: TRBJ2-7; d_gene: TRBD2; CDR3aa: ASSYPLTSGGTYEQY
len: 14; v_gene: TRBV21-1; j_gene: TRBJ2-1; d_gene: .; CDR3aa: ASSKPGQGANNEQF
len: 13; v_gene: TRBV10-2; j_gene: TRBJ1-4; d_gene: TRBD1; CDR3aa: ASSEGQGEVEKLF
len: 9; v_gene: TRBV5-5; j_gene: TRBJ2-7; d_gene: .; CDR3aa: ASSSAREQY
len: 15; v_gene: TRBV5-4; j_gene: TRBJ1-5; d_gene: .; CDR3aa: ASSLFRGDDSNQPQH
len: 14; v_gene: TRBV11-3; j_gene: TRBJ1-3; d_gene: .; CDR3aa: ASSLDTVLAGNTIY
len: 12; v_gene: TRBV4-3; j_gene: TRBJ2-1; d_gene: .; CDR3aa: ASSQVGSYNEQF
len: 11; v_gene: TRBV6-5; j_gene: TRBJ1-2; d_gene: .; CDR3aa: ASRTSEGNGYT
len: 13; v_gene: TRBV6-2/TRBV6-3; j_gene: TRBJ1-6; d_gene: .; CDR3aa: ASSPGSSYNSPLH
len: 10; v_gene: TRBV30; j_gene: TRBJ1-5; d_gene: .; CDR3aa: AWSDQDQPQH
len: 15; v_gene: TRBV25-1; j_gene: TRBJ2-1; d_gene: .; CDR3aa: ASSESRGPGSYNEQF
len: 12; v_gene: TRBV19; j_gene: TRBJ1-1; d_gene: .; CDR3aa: ASSMRGSGTEAF
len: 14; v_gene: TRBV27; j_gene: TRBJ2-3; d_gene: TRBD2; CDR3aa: ASSLYGAGVTDTQY
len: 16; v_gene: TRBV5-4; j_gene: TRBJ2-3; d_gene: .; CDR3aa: ASSSTRDTLPSTDTQY
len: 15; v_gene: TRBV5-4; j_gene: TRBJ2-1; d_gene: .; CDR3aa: ASSLASRSVGRNEQF
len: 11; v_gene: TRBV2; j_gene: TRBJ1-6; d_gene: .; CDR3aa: ASSEGGNSPLH
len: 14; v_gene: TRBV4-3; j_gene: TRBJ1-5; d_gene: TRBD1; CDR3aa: ASSQGSGQGNQPQH
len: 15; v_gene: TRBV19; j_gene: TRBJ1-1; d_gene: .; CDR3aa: ASSLYGTRGANTEAF
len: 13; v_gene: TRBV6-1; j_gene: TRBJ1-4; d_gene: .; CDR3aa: ASSENPNLNEKLF
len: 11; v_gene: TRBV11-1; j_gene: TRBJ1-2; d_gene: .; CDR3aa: ASSQEQGYGYT
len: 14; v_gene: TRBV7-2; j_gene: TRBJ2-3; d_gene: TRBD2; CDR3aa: ASSLGAGMGTDTQY
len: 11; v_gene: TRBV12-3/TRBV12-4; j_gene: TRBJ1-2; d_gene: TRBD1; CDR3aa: ASSLTGDWGYT
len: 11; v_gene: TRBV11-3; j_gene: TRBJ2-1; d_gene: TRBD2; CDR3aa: ASSLLASGEQF
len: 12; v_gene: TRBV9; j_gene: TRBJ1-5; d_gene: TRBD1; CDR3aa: ASSVGQGREPQH
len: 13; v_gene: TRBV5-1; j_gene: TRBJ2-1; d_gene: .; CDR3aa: ASSFGGASYNEQF
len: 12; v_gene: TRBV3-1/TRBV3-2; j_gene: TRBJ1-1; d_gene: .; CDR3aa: ASSHRTWNTEAF
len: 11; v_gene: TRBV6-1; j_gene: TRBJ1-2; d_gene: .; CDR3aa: ASSEEGTGGYT
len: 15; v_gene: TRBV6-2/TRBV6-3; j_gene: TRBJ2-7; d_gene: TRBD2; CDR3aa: ASSYSGLAGVVYEQY
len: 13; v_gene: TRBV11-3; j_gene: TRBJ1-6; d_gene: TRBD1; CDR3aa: ASSLGGTANSPLH
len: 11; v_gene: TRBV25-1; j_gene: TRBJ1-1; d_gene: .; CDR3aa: ASSDSLNTEAF
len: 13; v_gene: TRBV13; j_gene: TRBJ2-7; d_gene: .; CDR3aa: ASSQKTFVRHEQY
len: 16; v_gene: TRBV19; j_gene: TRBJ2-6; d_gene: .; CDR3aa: ASSIDAGVFSGANVLT
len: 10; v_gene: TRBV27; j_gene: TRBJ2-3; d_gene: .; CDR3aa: ASSFYPDTQY
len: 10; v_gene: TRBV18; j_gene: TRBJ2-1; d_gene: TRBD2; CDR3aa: ASSPSGGEQF
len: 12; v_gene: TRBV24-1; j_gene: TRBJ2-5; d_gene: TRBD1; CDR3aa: ATHSTGQLETQY
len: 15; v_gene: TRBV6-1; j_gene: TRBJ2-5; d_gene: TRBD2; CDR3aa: ASSAGTSGRALETQY
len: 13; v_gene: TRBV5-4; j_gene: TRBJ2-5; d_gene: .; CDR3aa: ASSPGQSYQETQY
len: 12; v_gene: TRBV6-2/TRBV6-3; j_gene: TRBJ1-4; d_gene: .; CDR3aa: ASSYSATNEKLF
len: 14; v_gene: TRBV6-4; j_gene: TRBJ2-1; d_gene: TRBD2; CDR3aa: ATRPSTSGGWHEQF
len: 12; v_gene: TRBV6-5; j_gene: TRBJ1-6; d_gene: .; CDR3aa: ASSRTADNSPLH
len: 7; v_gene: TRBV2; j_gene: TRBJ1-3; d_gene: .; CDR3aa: ASGARIY
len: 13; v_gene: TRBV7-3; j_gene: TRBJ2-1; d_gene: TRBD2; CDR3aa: ASSLSGSVRNEQF
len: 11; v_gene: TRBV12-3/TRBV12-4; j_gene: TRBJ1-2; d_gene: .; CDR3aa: ASGGTPNYGYT